The rows below give T cell receptor beta chains drawn from one sample of a study of T cells in Graves' hyperthyroidism and ophthalmopathy. Via MiXCR, TCRdb re-called the multiplex PCR reads, giving one row per CDR3 protein. The profile shows 600,000 or so distinct CDR3 sequences, more than 14% of them singletons. Sequenced: blood. Receptors originate from a woman aged 45-60 years with Graves' ophthalmopathy. Both conserved end residues are part of each CDR3. Each record gives: D gene, V gene, J gene, clone size, CDR3 DNA, CDR3 protein. The D gene is left open where the match is weak. The size field is filled for only some rows; it gives once, few, many or a size class.

>TRBD2|TRBV29-1|TRBJ2-3|many
TGCAGCGCTAGCGGGATGAGCACAGATACGCAGTATTTT
CSASGMSTDTQYF
>-|TRBV6-2/TRBV6-3|TRBJ2-1|many
TGTGCCAGCAGTTACAGGGTAGGCAATGAGCAGTTCTTC
CASSYRVGNEQFF
>-|TRBV30|TRBJ2-1|-
TGTGCCTGGAGTCTCTGGACGGACCTCCGCGAGTTCTTC
CAWSLWTDLREFF
>-|TRBV19|TRBJ2-1|-
TGTGCCAGTAGTATACCGGCGGGGGCAAATGAGCAGTTCTTC
CASSIPAGANEQFF
>-|TRBV30|TRBJ2-7|many
TGTGCCTGGAGTCATGAAGGGGATATGCAGTACTTC
CAWSHEGDMQYF
>TRBD2|TRBV9|TRBJ2-1|many
TGTGCCAGCAGCGTAGAACTAGCGGCCAACAATGAGCAGTTCTTC
CASSVELAANNEQFF
>-|TRBV29-1|TRBJ1-1|-
TGCAGCGTTGAAAGGCTCCAAAAGGGCGCTGAAGCTTTCTTT
CSVERLQKGAEAFF
>TRBD2|TRBV20-1|TRBJ2-1|-
TGCAGTGCTAGAGATTTTAGCGGGAGGGCCAGATCCTACAATGAGCAGTTCTTC
CSARDFSGRARSYNEQFF
>-|TRBV3-1|TRBJ2-7|many
TGTGCCAGCGCTGGAGGCGCGACTCCTAGGGAGCAGTACTTC
CASAGGATPREQYF
>TRBD1|TRBV12-3/TRBV12-4|TRBJ2-5|many
TGTGCCAGCAGTCCATCTCCGGGACAGGGGACTTCTCCCGTCCAAGAGACCCAGTACTTC
CASSPSPGQGTSPVQETQYF
>-|TRBV4-2|TRBJ1-5|few
TGTGCCAGCAGCCTTTCCAGCCTTAGCAATCAGCCCCAGCATTTT
CASSLSSLSNQPQHF
>TRBD2|TRBV9|TRBJ2-3|few
TGTGCCAGCAGCGCGACCGGGACTATAGATACGCAGTATTTT
CASSATGTIDTQYF
>-|TRBV29-1|TRBJ1-4|-
TGCAGCGTTGGTCTGATTGGGGGTAATGAAAAACTGTTTTTT
CSVGLIGGNEKLFF
>TRBD2|TRBV9|TRBJ2-3|many
TGTGCCAGCAGCGTAGCCACTAGCGGGAGCGGCACAGATACGCAGTATTTT
CASSVATSGSGTDTQYF
>TRBD2|TRBV20-1|TRBJ2-7|many
TGCAGTGCTTTTAGCGGGAACTCCTACGAGCAGTACTTC
CSAFSGNSYEQYF
>-|TRBV6-5|TRBJ2-2|few
TGTGCCAGCAGTTTAATTTTGGGGTTTAGGAGAACGGCCGGGGAGCTGTTTTTT
CASSLILGFRRTAGELFF
>-|TRBV20-1|TRBJ2-1|many
TGCAGTGCTAGAGAGGGGGCGGATGAGCAGTTCTTC
CSAREGADEQFF
>-|TRBV20-1|TRBJ2-1|few
TGCAGTGCTAGTAGGCTGCGAGATAATGAGCAGTTCTTC
CSASRLRDNEQFF
>-|TRBV7-2|TRBJ1-2|many
TGTGCCAGCAGCTTAGGGGCCGAGACACAATACTATGGCTACACCTTC
CASSLGAETQYYGYTF
>-|TRBV11-3|TRBJ2-7|many
TGTGCCAGCAGCTTAGCCCTCCTACGCTACGAGCAGTACTTC
CASSLALLRYEQYF
>TRBD2|TRBV7-2|TRBJ2-5|-
TGTGCCAGCAGCTTAGTCGGGACTAGCGGGAGGGCTTTTCCAGAGACCCAGTACTTC
CASSLVGTSGRAFPETQYF
>-|TRBV18|TRBJ1-1|many
TGTGCCAGCTCAGCCGCGGGGGCGCGGGACACTGAAGCTTTCTTT
CASSAAGARDTEAFF